What follows describes a single TCR beta chain. The data stem from a study of blood T cell repertoires in COVID-19. About the research overall: The samples span acute and convalescent COVID-19 from the United States, Italy and Spain. Sample material is recorded as cDNA or gDNA derived from T cells, B-cell-depleted T cells, or PBMCs.

Seattle's enrolled individuals joined amid active infection and were then monitored longitudinally. As handled by the study authors: Scientists estimated how many nucleated cells there were by amplifying reference gene primers. The assay was immunoSEQ multiplex PCR, and TCRdb's table has in-frame clones only and misses some. That table gives V, J and clone size, and the DNA gave D and trimming. The sample gives a few hundred thousand clones, roughly 86% of which show up once; about 10% is in the top ten. V was clipped by 1 base and J by 4 bases; unmatched bases: 6. There are 16 residues in the CDR3. The V gene's germline CDR1 is LGHDT and CDR2 YNNKEL (reference sequence).

The chain couples TRBV3-1 (or the pseudogene TRBV3-2) to TRBJ2-3, with 9 bases matching TRBD2. This TCR was sampled from a woman aged 30 to 39 with COVID-19, enrolled during active disease. Material for sequencing was peripheral blood. Here the CDR3 reads CASSQVGGRAADTQYF. CDR3 coding DNA: TGTGCCAGCAGCCAAGTGGGCGGGAGGGCAGCAGATACGCAGTATTTT.